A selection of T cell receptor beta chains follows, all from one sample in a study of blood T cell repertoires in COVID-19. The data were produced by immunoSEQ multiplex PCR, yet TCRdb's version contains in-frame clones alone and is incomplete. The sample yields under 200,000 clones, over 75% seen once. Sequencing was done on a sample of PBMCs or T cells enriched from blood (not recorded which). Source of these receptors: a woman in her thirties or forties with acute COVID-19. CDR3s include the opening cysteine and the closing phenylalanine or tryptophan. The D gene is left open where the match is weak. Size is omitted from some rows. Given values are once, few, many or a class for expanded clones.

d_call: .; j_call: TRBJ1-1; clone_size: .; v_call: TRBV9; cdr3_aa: CASSPRWGDTEAFF; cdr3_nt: TGTGCCAGCAGCCCCCGCTGGGGAGACACTGAAGCTTTCTTT
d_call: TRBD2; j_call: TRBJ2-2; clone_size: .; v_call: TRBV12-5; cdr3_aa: CASGLTTSGRNTGELFF; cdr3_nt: TGTGCTAGTGGTTTGACAACTAGCGGGAGGAACACCGGGGAGCTGTTTTTT
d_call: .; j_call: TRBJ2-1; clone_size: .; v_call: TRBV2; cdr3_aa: CASSEAKAGEQFF; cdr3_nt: TGTGCCAGCAGTGAAGCGAAGGCGGGGGAGCAGTTCTTC
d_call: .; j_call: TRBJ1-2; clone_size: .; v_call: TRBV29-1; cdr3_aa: CSVERVQGNYGYTF; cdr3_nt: TGCAGCGTTGAAAGGGTACAGGGTAACTATGGCTACACCTTC
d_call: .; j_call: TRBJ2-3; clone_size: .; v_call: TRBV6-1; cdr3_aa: CASSEAVRSGNTDTQYF; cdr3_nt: TGTGCCAGCAGTGAAGCCGTCAGGTCCGGGAACACAGATACGCAGTATTTT
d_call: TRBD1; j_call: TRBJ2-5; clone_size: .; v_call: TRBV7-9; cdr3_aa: CASSPADRVEETQYF; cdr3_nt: TGTGCCAGCAGCCCGGCTGACAGGGTCGAAGAGACCCAGTACTTC
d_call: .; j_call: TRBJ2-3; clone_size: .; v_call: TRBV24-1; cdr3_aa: CATSAGISTDTQYF; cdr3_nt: TGTGCCACCAGTGCGGGGATTAGCACAGATACGCAGTATTTT
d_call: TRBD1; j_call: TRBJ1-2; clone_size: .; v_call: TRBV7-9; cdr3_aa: CASSPAGTGGGYGYTF; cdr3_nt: TGTGCCAGCAGCCCCGCTGGGACAGGGGGAGGCTATGGCTACACCTTC
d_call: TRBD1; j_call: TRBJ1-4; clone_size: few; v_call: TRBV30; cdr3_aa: CAWSAGTGGREKLFF; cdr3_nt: TGTGCCTGGAGTGCGGGGACAGGGGGCCGGGAAAAACTGTTTTTT
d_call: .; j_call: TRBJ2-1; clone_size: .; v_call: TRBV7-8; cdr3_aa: CASSLAGGNEQFF; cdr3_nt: TGTGCCAGCAGCTTAGCGGGAGGTAATGAGCAGTTCTTC
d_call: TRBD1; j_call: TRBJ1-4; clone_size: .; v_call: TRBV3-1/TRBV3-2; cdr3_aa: CASSRQGAREKLFF; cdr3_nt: TGTGCCAGCAGCCGACAGGGGGCGCGGGAAAAACTGTTTTTT
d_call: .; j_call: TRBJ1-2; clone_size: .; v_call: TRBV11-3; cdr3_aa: CASSPGILYGYTF; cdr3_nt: TGTGCCAGCAGCCCAGGGATCCTCTATGGCTACACCTTC
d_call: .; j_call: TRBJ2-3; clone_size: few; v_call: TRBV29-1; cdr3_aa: CSVDVSDTDTQYF; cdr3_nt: TGCAGCGTTGACGTCAGCGATACAGATACGCAGTATTTT
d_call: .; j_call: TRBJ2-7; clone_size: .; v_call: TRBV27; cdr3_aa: CASRHMESYEQYF; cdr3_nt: TGTGCCAGCAGACACATGGAGTCCTACGAGCAGTACTTC
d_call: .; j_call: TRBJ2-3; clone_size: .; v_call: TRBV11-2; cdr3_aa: CASSPGSWDSTASTDTQYF; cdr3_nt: TGTGCCAGCAGCCCCGGGAGTTGGGACTCCACAGCTAGCACAGATACGCAGTATTTT
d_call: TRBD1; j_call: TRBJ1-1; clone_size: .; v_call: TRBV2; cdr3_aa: CASSIGAGGTEAFF; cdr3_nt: TGTGCCAGCAGTATAGGGGCAGGGGGGACTGAAGCTTTCTTT
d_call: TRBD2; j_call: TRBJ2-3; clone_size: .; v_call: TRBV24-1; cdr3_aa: CATSDLAVAKATQYF; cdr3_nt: TGTGCCACCAGTGACCTAGCGGTGGCCAAAGCTACGCAGTATTTT
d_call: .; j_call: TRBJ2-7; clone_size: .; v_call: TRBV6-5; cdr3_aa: CATKGRTTSYEQYF; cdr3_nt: TGTGCCACAAAAGGAAGGACTACTTCCTACGAGCAGTACTTC
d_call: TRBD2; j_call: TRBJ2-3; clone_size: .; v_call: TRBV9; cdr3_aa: CASSVGTGRTSGRTHTDTQYF; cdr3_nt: TGTGCCAGCAGCGTAGGAACGGGCAGGACTAGCGGAAGAACCCACACAGATACGCAGTATTTT
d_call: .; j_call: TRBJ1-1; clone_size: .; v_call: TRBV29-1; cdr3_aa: CSAMTNEAFF; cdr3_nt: TGCAGCGCCATGACAAATGAAGCTTTCTTT
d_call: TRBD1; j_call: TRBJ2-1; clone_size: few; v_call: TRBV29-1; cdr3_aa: CSVEPQGHEQFF; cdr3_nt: TGCAGCGTCGAGCCACAGGGGCATGAGCAGTTCTTC
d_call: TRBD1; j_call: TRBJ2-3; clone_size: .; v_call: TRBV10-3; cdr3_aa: CAIRQGSDTQYF; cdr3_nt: TGTGCCATCAGACAGGGGTCAGATACGCAGTATTTT
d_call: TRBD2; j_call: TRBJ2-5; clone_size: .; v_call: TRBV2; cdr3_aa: CASSRLAGAAETQYF; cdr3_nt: TGTGCCAGCAGTAGACTAGCGGGAGCAGCTGAGACCCAGTACTTC
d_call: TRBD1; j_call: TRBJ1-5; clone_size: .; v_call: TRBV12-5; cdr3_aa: CASGLEDRGSQPQHF; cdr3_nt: TGTGCTAGTGGTTTGGAGGACAGGGGGTCCCAGCCCCAGCATTTT
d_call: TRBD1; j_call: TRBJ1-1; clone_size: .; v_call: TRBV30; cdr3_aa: CAWSARTGRYTEAFF; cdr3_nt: TGTGCCTGGAGTGCACGGACAGGAAGGTACACTGAAGCTTTCTTT
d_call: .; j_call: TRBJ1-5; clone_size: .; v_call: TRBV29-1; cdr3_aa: CSVVAANNQPQHF; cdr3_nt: TGCAGCGTTGTGGCGGCAAACAATCAGCCCCAGCATTTT
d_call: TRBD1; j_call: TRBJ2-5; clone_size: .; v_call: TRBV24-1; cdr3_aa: CATSVGQGAGETQYF; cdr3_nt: TGTGCCACCAGTGTCGGACAGGGGGCTGGGGAGACCCAGTACTTC
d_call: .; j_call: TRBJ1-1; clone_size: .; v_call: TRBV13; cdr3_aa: CASSLRVGREESLTEAFF; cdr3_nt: TGTGCCAGCAGCTTACGGGTGGGCAGGGAAGAGTCCCTTACTGAAGCTTTCTTT
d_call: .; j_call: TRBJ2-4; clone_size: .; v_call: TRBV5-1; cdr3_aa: CASSFDRTKNIQYF; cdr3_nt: TGCGCCAGCAGCTTCGACAGGACCAAAAACATTCAGTACTTC
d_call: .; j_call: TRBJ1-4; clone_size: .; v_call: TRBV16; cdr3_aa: CASSPPNTNEKLFF; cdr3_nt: TGTGCCAGCAGCCCGCCCAATACAAATGAAAAACTGTTTTTT
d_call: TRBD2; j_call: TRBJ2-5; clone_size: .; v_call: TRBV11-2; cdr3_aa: CASSWRGSNLGETQYF; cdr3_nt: TGTGCCAGCAGCTGGCGCGGGAGTAATTTAGGGGAGACCCAGTACTTC
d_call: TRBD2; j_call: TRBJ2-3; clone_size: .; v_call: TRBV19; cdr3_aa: CASSIGEGLAGGPGTDTQYF; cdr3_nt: TGTGCCAGTAGTATAGGGGAAGGACTAGCGGGAGGGCCGGGCACAGATACGCAGTATTTT
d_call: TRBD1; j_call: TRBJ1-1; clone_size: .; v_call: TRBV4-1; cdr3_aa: CASSQVRQGNAYTEAFF; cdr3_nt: TGCGCCAGCAGCCAAGTCCGACAGGGAAATGCGTACACTGAAGCTTTCTTT
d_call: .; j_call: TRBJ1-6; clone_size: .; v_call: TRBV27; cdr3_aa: CASSSRPRTALNSPLHF; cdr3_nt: TGTGCCAGCAGTAGTAGACCTCGGACAGCTCTTAATTCACCCCTCCACTTT
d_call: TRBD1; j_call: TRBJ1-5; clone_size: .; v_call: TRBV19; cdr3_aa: CASSLTGDRGNQPQHF; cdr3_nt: TGTGCCAGTAGCCTTACTGGGGACAGGGGAAATCAGCCCCAGCATTTT
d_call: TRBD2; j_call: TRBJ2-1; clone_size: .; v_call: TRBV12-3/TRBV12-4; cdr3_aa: CASSSGTSNFF; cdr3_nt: TGTGCCAGCAGTTCCGGGACTAGCAATTTCTTC
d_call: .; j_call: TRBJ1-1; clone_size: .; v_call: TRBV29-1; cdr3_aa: CSVLGGGTEAFF; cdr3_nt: TGCAGCGTGCTTGGGGGGGGCACTGAAGCTTTCTTT
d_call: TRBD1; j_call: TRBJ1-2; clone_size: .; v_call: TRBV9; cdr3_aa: CASSRTGDRVGYGYTF; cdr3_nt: TGTGCCAGCAGCCGTACAGGGGACAGGGTCGGATATGGCTACACCTTC
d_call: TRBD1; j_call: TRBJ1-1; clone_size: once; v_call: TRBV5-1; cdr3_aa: CASSLRTGPEAFF; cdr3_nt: TGCGCCAGCAGCTTGCGGACAGGGCCTGAAGCTTTCTTT
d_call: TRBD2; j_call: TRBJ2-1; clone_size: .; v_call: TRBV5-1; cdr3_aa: CASSFMTAGDNEQFF; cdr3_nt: TGCGCCAGCAGCTTTATGACAGCGGGAGACAATGAGCAGTTCTTC
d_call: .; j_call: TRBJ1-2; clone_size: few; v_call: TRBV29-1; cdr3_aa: CSVYRVANYGYTF; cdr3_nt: TGCAGCGTTTATCGGGTGGCGAACTATGGCTACACCTTC
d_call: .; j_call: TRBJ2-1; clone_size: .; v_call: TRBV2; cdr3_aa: CASSENFLAQFF; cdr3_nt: TGTGCCAGCAGTGAAAATTTTTTGGCGCAGTTCTTC
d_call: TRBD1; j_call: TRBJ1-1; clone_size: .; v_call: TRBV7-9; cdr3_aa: CASSSQGQGATTEAFF; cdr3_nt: TGTGCCAGCAGCTCCCAGGGACAGGGGGCTACCACTGAAGCTTTCTTT
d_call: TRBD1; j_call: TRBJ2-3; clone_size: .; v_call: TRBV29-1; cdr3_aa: CSVVRDRESDTQYF; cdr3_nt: TGCAGCGTTGTTAGGGACAGGGAGTCAGATACGCAGTATTTT
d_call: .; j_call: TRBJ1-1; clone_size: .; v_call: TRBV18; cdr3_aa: CASSPIRQNTEAFF; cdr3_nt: TGTGCCAGCTCACCGATAAGACAGAACACTGAAGCTTTCTTT
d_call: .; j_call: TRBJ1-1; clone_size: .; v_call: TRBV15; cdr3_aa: CATSKADRPNTEAFF; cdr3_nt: TGTGCCACCAGCAAAGCAGACAGACCGAACACTGAAGCTTTCTTT
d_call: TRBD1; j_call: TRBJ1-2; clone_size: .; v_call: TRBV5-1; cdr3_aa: CASSFSGTGDGYTF; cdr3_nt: TGCGCCAGCAGCTTTTCCGGGACAGGAGATGGCTACACCTTC
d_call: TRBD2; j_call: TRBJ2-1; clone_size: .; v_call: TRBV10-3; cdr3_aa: CASLPTGGPGNEQFF; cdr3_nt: TGTGCCAGCTTACCTACGGGAGGGCCTGGCAATGAGCAGTTCTTC
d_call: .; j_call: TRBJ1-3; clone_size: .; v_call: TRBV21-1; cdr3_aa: CASSPLKGQGNSGNTIYF; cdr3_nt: TGTGCCAGCAGCCCTTTAAAAGGACAGGGTAACTCTGGAAACACCATATATTTT
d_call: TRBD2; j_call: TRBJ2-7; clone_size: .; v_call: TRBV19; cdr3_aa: CATKGRSGSDDEQYF; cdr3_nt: TGTGCCACCAAAGGTAGGAGCGGGAGCGACGACGAGCAGTACTTC
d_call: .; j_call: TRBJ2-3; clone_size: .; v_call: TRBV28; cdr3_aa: CASSLPLSGTDTQYF; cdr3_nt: TGTGCCAGCAGTTTACCCCTTAGTGGTACAGATACGCAGTATTTT
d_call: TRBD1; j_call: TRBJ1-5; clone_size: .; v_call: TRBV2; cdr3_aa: CASSRDRENQPQHF; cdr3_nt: TGTGCCAGCAGCCGGGACAGGGAAAATCAGCCCCAGCATTTT
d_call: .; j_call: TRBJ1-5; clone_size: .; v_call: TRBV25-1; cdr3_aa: CASSDGGLGSQPQHF; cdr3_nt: TGTGCCAGCAGTGATGGGGGACTGGGGAGTCAGCCCCAGCATTTT
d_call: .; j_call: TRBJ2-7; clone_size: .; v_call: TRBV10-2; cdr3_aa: CASSESRSLYEQYF; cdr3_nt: TGCGCCAGCAGTGAAAGTCGGTCCCTCTACGAGCAGTACTTC
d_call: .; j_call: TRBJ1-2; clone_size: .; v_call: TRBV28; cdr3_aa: CASSLSGTRGFGYTF; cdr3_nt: TGTGCCAGCAGTTTATCCGGGACACGAGGGTTTGGCTACACCTTC
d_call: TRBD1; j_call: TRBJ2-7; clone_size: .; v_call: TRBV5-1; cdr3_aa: CASSFAPDRGGEQYF; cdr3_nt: TGCGCCAGCAGCTTCGCTCCCGACAGGGGAGGCGAGCAGTACTTC
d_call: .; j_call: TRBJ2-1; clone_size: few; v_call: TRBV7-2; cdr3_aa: CASSLDGGPGIREQFF; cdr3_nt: TGTGCCAGCAGCTTAGATGGAGGGCCGGGAATCAGGGAGCAGTTCTTC
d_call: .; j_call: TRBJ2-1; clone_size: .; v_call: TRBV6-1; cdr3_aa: CASSEAHLNEQFF; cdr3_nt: TGTGCCAGCAGTGAAGCCCACTTAAATGAGCAGTTCTTC
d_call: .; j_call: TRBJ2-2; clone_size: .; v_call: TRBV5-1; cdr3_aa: CASSGGNLNTGELFF; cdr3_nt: TGCGCCAGCAGCGGGGGGAACCTGAACACCGGGGAGCTGTTTTTT
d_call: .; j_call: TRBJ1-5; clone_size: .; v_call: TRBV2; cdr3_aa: CASSPQGNQPQHF; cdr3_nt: TGTGCCAGCAGTCCTCAGGGAAATCAGCCCCAGCATTTT